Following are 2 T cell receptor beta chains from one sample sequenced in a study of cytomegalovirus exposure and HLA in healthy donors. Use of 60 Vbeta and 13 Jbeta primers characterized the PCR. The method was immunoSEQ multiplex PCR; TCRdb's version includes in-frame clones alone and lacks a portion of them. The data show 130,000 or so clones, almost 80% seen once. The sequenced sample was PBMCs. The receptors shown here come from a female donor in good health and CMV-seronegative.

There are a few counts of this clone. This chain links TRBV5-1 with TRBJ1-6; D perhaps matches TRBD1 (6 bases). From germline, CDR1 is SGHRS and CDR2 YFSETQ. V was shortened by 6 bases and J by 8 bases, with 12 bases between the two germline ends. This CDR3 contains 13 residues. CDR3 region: CASKEGGDSPLHF. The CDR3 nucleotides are TGCGCCAGCAAAGAGGGGGGGGATTCACCCCTCCACTTT.

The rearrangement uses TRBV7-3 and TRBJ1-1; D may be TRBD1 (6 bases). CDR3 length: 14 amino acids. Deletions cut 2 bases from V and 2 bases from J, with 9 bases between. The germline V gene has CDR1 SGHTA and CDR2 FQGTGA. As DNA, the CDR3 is TGTGCCAGCAGCTTAGACAGGCTAAACACTGAAGCTTTCTTT. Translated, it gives CASSLDRLNTEAFF.